The source of this T cell receptor beta chain is a study of Graves' ophthalmopathy and Graves' hyperthyroidism. Only a few counts were recorded for this clonotype. Hyperthyroidism was new, under 2 months, in patients aged 18 to 65. The PBMCs had their origin in around 10 ml of fresh peripheral blood. CDR1 and CDR2 (germline): MDHEN, SYDVKM. The CDR3 contains 12 residues. J lost 5 bases, V lost 9 bases, and 3 bases had no gene match. Transcripts of RNA were the source for amplifying TCR beta CDR3 regions. HTBI primers served in a first-round RT-PCR, which a second-round multiplex PCR followed. MiXCR, run by TCRdb on the multiplex PCR reads, gives a single entry per CDR3 protein. The sample has about 620,000 distinct CDR3 sequences; around a fifth are singletons.

The genes are TRBV28 and TRBJ1-5; 8 bases agree with TRBD1. This sequence originates from a woman aged 18-35 years with stable Graves' hyperthyroidism. Some clones in this sample may be carry-over from other donors' samples. The sample was peripheral blood. The CDR3 protein is CASDRGYQPQHF. The CDR3 DNA reads TGTGCCAGTGACAGGGGTTATCAGCCCCAGCATTTT.